The rows below give T cell receptor beta chains drawn from one sample of a study of HIV-infected patients and healthy controls. TCRdb analysed the 5' RACE reads with MiXCR anew, one entry per CDR3 protein. The table has tens of thousands of distinct CDR3 sequences, roughly a fifth seen once. The sequenced sample consisted of CD4+ T cells from blood. These receptors originate from a human donor in good health. Each CDR3 is given with its conserved first and last residue. Fields, in order: J gene, V gene, D gene, clone size, CDR3 DNA, CDR3 protein. The D gene is left open where the match is weak. Clone size, where shown, is once, few, many, or a class for clones that have expanded.

>TRBJ1-1|TRBV14|NA|NA
TGTGCCAGCAGCCAAGATTTAAAATACTCTGAAGCTTTCTTT
CASSQDLKYSEAFF
>TRBJ1-2|TRBV25-1|TRBD1|many
TGTGCCAGCAGTGCCCATGGATCCGAGGGACAGGGGGCTCATGGCTACACCTTC
CASSAHGSEGQGAHGYTF
>TRBJ1-1|TRBV18|NA|many
TGTGCCAGCTCACCTAGACAGGCCTCAATGAACACTGAAGCTTTCTTT
CASSPRQASMNTEAFF
>TRBJ1-2|TRBV12-3/TRBV12-4|NA|many
TGTGCCAGCAGCCCTAGAAATTATGGCTACACCTTC
CASSPRNYGYTF
>TRBJ2-3|TRBV19|NA|many
TGTGCCAGTAGTATCGGACGCGCTAGGGGGACGGCCATTTACAATACGCAGTATTTT
CASSIGRARGTAIYNTQYF
>TRBJ1-5|TRBV9|NA|many
TGTGCCAGCAGCGTAGCCGCTAGCAATCAGCCCCAGCATTTT
CASSVAASNQPQHF
>TRBJ2-3|TRBV20-1|TRBD2|many
TGCAGTGCTAGAGACCCAGCGGGAGCGAACACAGATACGCAGTATTTT
CSARDPAGANTDTQYF
>TRBJ1-1|TRBV30|NA|NA
TGTGCCTGGAGTGCCGTGCCAGGGAACACTGAAGCTTTCTTT
CAWSAVPGNTEAFF
>TRBJ2-6|TRBV25-1|NA|many
TGTGCCAGCAGTGTAACAGTCTCCGGGGCCAACGTCCTGACTTTC
CASSVTVSGANVLTF
>TRBJ2-1|TRBV29-1|NA|many
TGCAGCGTTCCCAGGGGAACTAGCTCGACGAATGAGCAGTTCTTC
CSVPRGTSSTNEQFF
>TRBJ2-6|TRBV20-1|NA|few
TGCAGTGCTTACAACTCTGGGGCCAACGTCCTGACTTTC
CSAYNSGANVLTF
>TRBJ2-6|TRBV28|NA|NA
TGTGCCAGCAGTTTAGGTCGCCCAGGGGCCAACGTCCTGACTTTC
CASSLGRPGANVLTF
>TRBJ2-3|TRBV6-1|NA|few
TGTGCCAGCAGCCTTTCGAGTTATGTTACAGATACGCAGTATTTT
CASSLSSYVTDTQYF
>TRBJ1-1|TRBV6-1|TRBD1|few
TGTGCCAGCCGGACAGGTCCTTTTGAGACTGAAGCTTTCTTT
CASRTGPFETEAFF
>TRBJ2-5|TRBV20-1|NA|few
TGCAGTGCCCAGGGGCCAGGAAGCCAAGAGACCCAGTACTTC
CSAQGPGSQETQYF
>TRBJ1-1|TRBV20-1|NA|NA
TGCAGTGCTAGAGAGCAGCGGGGACACACTGAAGCTTTCTTT
CSAREQRGHTEAFF
>TRBJ1-1|TRBV25-1|NA|NA
TGTGCCAGCAGTGAAGGGCCCGCCGGGGTCCTAAAGAACACTGAAGCTTTCTTT
CASSEGPAGVLKNTEAFF
>TRBJ2-2|TRBV12-3/TRBV12-4|TRBD1|NA
TGTGCCAGCCTATCTTGGGGACAGGCCGGGGAGCTGTTTTTT
CASLSWGQAGELFF
>TRBJ2-2|TRBV24-1|TRBD1|NA
TGTGCCACCAGTGAACCTACAGGGGGCTTGTACACCGGGGAGCTGTTTTTT
CATSEPTGGLYTGELFF
>TRBJ2-5|TRBV20-1|NA|many
TGCAGTGCTATAAGCGGAAAAGAGACCCAGTACTTC
CSAISGKETQYF
>TRBJ2-1|TRBV6-1|NA|many
TGTGCCAGCAGAAAAGGGGCGAGTGGCTCCTACAATGAGCAGTTCTTC
CASRKGASGSYNEQFF
>TRBJ2-7|TRBV20-1|TRBD2|many
TGCAGTGCTAGACCCTCGGGAGGGCCTAGGGACGAGCAGTACTTC
CSARPSGGPRDEQYF
>TRBJ2-1|TRBV3-1|NA|few
TGTGCCAGCAGCCAAGTCGCGCTAGTCCCCAATGAGCAGTTCTTC
CASSQVALVPNEQFF
>TRBJ2-3|TRBV20-1|TRBD2|NA
TGCAGTGCCCCAATCGCGGGGGGAAGCACAGATACGCAGTATTTT
CSAPIAGGSTDTQYF
>TRBJ2-3|TRBV12-3/TRBV12-4|NA|medium-sized
TGTGCCAGCAGTTCGCCGAGGGCTAGCACAGATACGCAGTATTTT
CASSSPRASTDTQYF
>TRBJ1-1|TRBV5-1|TRBD1|NA
TGCGCCAGCAGCCCAGGGGGCTGGGGCACTGAAGCTTTCTTT
CASSPGGWGTEAFF
>TRBJ2-5|TRBV9|TRBD2|many
TGTGCCAGCAGCGTAGGTCCTAGCGGGATTGAGACCCAGTACTTC
CASSVGPSGIETQYF
>TRBJ1-1|TRBV5-6|NA|many
TGTGCCAGCAGCTCTACCATTGGGGGTAACACTGAAGCTTTCTTT
CASSSTIGGNTEAFF
>TRBJ1-5|TRBV20-1|NA|many
TGCAGTGCTAGTTTAGGGGTCAATCAGCCCCAGCATTTT
CSASLGVNQPQHF
>TRBJ2-2|TRBV5-4|TRBD1|NA
TGTGCCAGCAGTTCCGGGACAGGGGACACCGGGGAGCTGTTTTTT
CASSSGTGDTGELFF
>TRBJ1-2|TRBV7-9|NA|few
TGTGTCAGCAGCTTATATAGCGTCTATGGCTACACCTTC
CVSSLYSVYGYTF
>TRBJ2-5|TRBV28|NA|many
TGTGCCAGCAGTTTGCCTGAAGCTAGGGTGACCCAGTACTTC
CASSLPEARVTQYF
>TRBJ2-2|TRBV14|NA|many
TGTGCCAGCAGCCCGGACATGGTGCACACCGGGGAGCTGTTTTTT
CASSPDMVHTGELFF
>TRBJ1-1|TRBV19|NA|many
TGTGCCAGTAGTAGCGGACGGCGACACTTTTTGAACACTGAAGCTTTCTTT
CASSSGRRHFLNTEAFF
>TRBJ2-1|TRBV18|TRBD2|NA
TGTGCCAGCTCGGGCGGGACTAGCGAGTACAATGAGCAGTTCTTC
CASSGGTSEYNEQFF
>TRBJ1-3|TRBV6-5|NA|NA
TGTGCCAGCAGTTACCAGGGAGCCTCTGGAAACACCATATATTTT
CASSYQGASGNTIYF
>TRBJ2-1|TRBV6-2/TRBV6-3|TRBD2|NA
TGTGCCAGCAGTTGGAGACTAGCGGGGGGGCGGGGTGAGCAGTTCTTC
CASSWRLAGGRGEQFF
>TRBJ1-1|TRBV14|NA|few
TGTGCCAGCAGCCAGTTTGTGGGCATGAACACTGAAGCTTTCTTT
CASSQFVGMNTEAFF
>TRBJ1-5|TRBV4-1|NA|few
TGCGCCAGCAGCGTATCGGACAATCATAGCAATCAGCCCCAGCATTTT
CASSVSDNHSNQPQHF
>TRBJ2-3|TRBV5-5|NA|NA
TGTGCCAGCAGCTTGAGGGACTCAGATACGCAGTATTTT
CASSLRDSDTQYF
>TRBJ2-5|TRBV29-1|NA|many
TGCAGCGTTGACGCAGGGGCGCTCAAAGAGACCCAGTACTTC
CSVDAGALKETQYF
>TRBJ2-1|TRBV7-9|NA|many
TGTGCCAGCAGCTTAGTTATGCACAATGAGCAGTTCTTC
CASSLVMHNEQFF
>TRBJ2-1|TRBV7-9|TRBD2|many
TGTGCCAGCAGCTTATGGGAGGGCGGTGAGCAGTTCTTC
CASSLWEGGEQFF
>TRBJ2-3|TRBV7-9|TRBD1|NA
TGTGCCAGCAGCTCGCGGGTTGCCAGGGGGCTGAGCACAGATACGCAGTATTTT
CASSSRVARGLSTDTQYF
>TRBJ2-7|TRBV6-5|NA|many
TGTGCCAGCAGTTACTCCATGGACGGAGCCTACGAGCAGTACTTC
CASSYSMDGAYEQYF
>TRBJ1-2|TRBV3-1|NA|NA
TGTGCCAGCAGTACCGACAGGCGAAATGGCTACACCTTC
CASSTDRRNGYTF
>TRBJ1-3|TRBV10-3|NA|many
TGTGCCATCAGGAGAGACCCAGACTCTGGAAACACCATATATTTT
CAIRRDPDSGNTIYF